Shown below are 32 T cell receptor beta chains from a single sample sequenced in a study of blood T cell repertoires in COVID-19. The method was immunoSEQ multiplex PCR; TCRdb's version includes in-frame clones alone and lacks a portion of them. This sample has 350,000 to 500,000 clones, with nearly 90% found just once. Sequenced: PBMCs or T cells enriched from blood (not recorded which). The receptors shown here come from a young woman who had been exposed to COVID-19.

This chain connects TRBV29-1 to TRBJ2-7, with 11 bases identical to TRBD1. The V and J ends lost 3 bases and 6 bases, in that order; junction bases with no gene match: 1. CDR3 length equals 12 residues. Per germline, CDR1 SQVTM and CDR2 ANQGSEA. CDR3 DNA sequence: TGCAGCGTTGAGGACAGGGGGCGCGAGCAGTACTTC. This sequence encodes CSVEDRGREQYF.

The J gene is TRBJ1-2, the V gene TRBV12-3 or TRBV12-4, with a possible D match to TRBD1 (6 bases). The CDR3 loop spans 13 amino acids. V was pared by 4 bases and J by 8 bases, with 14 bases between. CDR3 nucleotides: TGTGCCAGCAGTTCTATCAGGGGCGGGGGCTACACCTTC. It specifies CASSSIRGGGYTF.

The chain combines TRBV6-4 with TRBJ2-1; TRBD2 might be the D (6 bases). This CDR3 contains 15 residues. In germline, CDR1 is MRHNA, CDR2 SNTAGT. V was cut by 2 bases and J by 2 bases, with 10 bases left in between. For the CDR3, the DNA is TGTGCCAGCAGTGACGCTAGCGACCCCTACAATGAGCAGTTCTTC. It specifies CASSDASDPYNEQFF.

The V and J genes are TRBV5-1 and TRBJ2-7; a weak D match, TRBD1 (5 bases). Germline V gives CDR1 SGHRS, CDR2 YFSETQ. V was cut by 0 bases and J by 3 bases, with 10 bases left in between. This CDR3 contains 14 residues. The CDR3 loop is CASSLDRNFYEQYF. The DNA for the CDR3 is TGCGCCAGCAGCTTGGACAGGAATTTCTACGAGCAGTACTTC.

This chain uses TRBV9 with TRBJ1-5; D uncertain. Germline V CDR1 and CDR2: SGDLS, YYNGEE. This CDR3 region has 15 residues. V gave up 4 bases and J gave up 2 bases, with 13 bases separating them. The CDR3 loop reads CASSPSWGGNQPQHF. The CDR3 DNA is TGTGCCAGCAGCCCGAGCTGGGGAGGCAATCAGCCCCAGCATTTT.

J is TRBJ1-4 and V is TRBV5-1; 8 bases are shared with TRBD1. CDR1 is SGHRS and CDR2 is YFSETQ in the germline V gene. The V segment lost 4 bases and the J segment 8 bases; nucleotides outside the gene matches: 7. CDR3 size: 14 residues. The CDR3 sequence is CASSPGQGYEKLFF. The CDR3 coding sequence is TGCGCCAGCAGCCCCGGACAGGGATACGAAAAACTGTTTTTT.

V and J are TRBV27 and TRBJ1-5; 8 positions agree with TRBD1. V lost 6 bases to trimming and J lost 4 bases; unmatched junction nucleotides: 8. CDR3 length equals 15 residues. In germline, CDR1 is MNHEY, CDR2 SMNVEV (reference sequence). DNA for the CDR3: TGTGCCAGCAGGGAGGACAGGGCAGGGAATCAGCCCCAGCATTTT. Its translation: CASREDRAGNQPQHF.

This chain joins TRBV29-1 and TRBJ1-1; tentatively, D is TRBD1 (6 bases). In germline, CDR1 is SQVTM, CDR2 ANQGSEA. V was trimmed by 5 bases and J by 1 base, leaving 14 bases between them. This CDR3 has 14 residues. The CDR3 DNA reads TGCAGCGTTCCCCAGGGGCCCAGGAACACTGAAGCTTTCTTT. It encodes CSVPQGPRNTEAFF.

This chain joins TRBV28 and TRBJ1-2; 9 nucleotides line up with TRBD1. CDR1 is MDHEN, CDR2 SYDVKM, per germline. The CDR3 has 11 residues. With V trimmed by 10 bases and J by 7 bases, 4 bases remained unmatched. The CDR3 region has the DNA TGTGCCACCCAGACAGGGGGTGGCTACACCTTC. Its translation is CATQTGGGYTF.

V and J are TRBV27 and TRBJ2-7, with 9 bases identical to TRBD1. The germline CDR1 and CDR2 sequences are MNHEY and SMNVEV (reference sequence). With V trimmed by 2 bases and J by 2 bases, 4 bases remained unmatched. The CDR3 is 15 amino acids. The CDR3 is CASSLLGTGTYEQYF. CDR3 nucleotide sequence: TGTGCCAGCAGTTTACTCGGGACAGGGACCTACGAGCAGTACTTC.

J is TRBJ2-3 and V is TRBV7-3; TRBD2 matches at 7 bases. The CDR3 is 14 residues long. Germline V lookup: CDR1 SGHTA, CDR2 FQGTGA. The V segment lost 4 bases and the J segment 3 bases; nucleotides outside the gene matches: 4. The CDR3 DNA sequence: TGTGCCAGCAGCTCTGGCGGGGGAACAGATACGCAGTATTTT. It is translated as CASSSGGGTDTQYF.

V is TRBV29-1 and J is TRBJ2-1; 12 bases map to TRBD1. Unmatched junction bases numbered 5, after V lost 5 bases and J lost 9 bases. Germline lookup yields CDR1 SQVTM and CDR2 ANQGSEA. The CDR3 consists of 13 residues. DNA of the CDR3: TGCAGCGTTCGGGACAGGGGGCTTGGTGAGCAGTTCTTC. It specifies CSVRDRGLGEQFF.

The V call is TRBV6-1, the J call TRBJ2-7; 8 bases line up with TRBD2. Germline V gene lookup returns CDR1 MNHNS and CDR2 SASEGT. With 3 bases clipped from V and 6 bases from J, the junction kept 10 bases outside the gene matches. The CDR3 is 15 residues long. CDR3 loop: CASSDPGSGGREQYF. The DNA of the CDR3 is TGTGCCAGCAGTGACCCAGGATCGGGGGGGCGCGAGCAGTACTTC.

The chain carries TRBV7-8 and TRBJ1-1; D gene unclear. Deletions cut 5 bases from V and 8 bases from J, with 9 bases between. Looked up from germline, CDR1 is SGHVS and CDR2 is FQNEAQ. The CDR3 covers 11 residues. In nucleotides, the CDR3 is TGTGCCAGCAGCCATGGTAGCGAAGCTTTCTTT. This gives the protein CASSHGSEAFF.

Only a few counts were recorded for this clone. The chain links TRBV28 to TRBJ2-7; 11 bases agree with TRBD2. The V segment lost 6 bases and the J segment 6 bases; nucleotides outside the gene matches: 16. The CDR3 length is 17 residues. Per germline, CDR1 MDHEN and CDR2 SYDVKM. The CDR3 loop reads CASSRTSGLSSTSEQYF. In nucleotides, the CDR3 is TGTGCCAGCAGCCGGACTAGCGGGCTGAGTTCGACCAGCGAGCAGTACTTC.

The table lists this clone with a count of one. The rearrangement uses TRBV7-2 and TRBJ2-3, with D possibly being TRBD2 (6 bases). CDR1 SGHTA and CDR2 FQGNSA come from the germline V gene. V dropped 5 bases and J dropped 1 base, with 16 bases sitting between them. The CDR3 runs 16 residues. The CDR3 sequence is CASSPRPGVRTDTQYF. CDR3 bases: TGTGCCAGCAGCCCTAGGCCGGGAGTTCGCACAGATACGCAGTATTTT.

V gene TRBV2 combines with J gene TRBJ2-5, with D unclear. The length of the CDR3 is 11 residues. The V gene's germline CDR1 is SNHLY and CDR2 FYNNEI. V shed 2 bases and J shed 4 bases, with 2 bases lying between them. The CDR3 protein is CASSELETQYF. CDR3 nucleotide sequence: TGTGCCAGCAGTGAACTAGAGACCCAGTACTTC.

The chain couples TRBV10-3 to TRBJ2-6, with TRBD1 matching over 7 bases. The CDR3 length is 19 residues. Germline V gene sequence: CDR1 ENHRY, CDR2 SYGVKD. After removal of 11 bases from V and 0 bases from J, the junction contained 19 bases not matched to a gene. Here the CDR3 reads CAVHPRPTGARSGANVLTF. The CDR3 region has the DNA TGTGCCGTCCACCCCAGACCTACAGGGGCCCGCTCTGGGGCCAACGTCCTGACTTTC.

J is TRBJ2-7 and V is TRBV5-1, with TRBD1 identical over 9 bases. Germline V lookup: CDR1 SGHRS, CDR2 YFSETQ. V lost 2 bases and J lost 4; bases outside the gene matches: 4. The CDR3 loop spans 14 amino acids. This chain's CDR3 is CASSFRDRAYEQYF. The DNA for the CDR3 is TGCGCCAGCAGCTTCCGGGACAGGGCATACGAGCAGTACTTC.

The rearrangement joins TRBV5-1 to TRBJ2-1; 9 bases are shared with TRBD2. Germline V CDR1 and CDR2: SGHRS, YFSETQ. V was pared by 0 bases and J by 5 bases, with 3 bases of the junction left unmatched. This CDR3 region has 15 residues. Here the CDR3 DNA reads TGCGCCAGCAGCTTGGTGGCGGGAGGGGACAATGAGCAGTTCTTC. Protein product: CASSLVAGGDNEQFF.

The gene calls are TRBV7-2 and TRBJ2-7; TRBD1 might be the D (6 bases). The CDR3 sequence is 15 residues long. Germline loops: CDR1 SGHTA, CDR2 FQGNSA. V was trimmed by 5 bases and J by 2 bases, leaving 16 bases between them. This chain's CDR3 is CASSPTGNPPYEQYF. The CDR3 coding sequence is TGTGCCAGCAGCCCCACAGGGAATCCCCCCTACGAGCAGTACTTC.

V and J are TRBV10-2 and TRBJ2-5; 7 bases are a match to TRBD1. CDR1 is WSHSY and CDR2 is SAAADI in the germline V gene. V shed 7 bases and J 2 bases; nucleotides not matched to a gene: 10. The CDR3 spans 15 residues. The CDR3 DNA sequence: TGCGCCAGCAAGGACAGGCGTTTGCCTCAAGAGACCCAGTACTTC. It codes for CASKDRRLPQETQYF.

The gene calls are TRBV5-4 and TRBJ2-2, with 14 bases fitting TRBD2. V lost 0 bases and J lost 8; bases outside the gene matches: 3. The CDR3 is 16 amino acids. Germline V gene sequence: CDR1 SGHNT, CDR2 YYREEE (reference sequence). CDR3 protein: CASSLGGLAGGGELFF. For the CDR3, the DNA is TGTGCCAGCAGCTTGGGCGGACTAGCGGGAGGTGGGGAGCTGTTTTTT.

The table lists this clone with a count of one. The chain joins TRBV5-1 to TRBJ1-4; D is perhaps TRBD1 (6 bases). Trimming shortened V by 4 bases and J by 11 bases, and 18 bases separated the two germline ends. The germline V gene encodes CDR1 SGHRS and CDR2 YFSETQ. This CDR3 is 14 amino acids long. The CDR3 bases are TGCGCCAGCAGCCCAGTCATGACAGGTGGGAAACTGTTTTTT. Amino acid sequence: CASSPVMTGGKLFF.

The CDR3 spells CASSAGVEGTEAFF. The CDR3 DNA reads TGTGCCAGCAGTGCAGGGGTAGAGGGCACTGAAGCTTTCTTT. The V gene is TRBV28, the J gene TRBJ1-1; D perhaps matches TRBD1 (6 bases). In germline, CDR1 is MDHEN, CDR2 SYDVKM. Deletions cut 5 bases from V and 4 bases from J, with 14 bases between. The CDR3 is 14 amino acids.

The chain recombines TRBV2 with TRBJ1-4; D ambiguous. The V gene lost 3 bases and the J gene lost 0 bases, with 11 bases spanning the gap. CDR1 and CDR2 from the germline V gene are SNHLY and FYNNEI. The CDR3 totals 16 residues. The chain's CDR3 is CASSDWQAATNEKLFF. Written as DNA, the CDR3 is TGTGCCAGCAGTGATTGGCAGGCTGCAACTAATGAAAAACTGTTTTTT.

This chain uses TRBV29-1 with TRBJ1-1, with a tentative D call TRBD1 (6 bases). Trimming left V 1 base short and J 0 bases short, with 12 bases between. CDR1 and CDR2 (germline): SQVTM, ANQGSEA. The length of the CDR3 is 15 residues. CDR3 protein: CSVEGGQRLNTEAFF. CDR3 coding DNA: TGCAGCGTTGAAGGAGGACAGAGGCTGAACACTGAAGCTTTCTTT.

CDR3 in amino acids: CASSLVAGGPEQYF. DNA for the CDR3: TGCGCCAGCAGCTTGGTGGCGGGAGGGCCCGAGCAGTACTTC. The chain carries TRBV5-1 and TRBJ2-7, with TRBD2 matching 9 bases. Trimming at V came to 0 bases and at J to 6 bases, leaving 4 bases not matched to a gene. Germline loops: CDR1 SGHRS, CDR2 YFSETQ. The CDR3 length is 14 residues.

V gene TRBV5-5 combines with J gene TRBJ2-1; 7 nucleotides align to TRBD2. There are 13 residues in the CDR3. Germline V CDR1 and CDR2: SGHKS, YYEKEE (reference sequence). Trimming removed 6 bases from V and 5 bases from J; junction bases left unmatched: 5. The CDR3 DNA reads TGTGCCAGCACTAGCGGCCTTAACAATGAGCAGTTCTTC. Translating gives CASTSGLNNEQFF.

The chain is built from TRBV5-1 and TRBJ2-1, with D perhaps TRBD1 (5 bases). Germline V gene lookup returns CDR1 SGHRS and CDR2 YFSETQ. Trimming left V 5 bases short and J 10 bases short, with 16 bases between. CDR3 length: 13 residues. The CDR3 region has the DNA TGCGCCAGCAGACTTAGCCAACAGGACGAGCAGTTCTTC. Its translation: CASRLSQQDEQFF.

The CDR3 DNA reads as TGCGGAGCACGACCGAACTATGGCTACACCTTC. Amino acid sequence: CGARPNYGYTF. This chain joins TRBV20-1 and TRBJ1-2, with D uncertain. The CDR3 is 11 amino acids. CDR1 is DFQATT, CDR2 SNEGSKA, per germline (reference sequence).

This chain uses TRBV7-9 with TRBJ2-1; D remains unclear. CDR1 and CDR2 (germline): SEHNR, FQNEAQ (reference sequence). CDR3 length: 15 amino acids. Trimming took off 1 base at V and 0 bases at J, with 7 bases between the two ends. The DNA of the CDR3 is TGTGCCAGCAGCTTAGGTAGCACCTCCTACAATGAGCAGTTCTTC. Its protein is CASSLGSTSYNEQFF.